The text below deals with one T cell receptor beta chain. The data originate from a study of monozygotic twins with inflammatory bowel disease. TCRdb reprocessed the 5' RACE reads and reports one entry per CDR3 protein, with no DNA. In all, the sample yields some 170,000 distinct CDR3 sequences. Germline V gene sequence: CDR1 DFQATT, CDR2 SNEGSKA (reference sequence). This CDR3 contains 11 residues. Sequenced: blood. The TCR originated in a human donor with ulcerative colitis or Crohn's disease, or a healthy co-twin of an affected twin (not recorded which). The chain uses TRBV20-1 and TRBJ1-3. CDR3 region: CSAREGNTIYF.